The 2 T cell receptor beta chains below were found in one sample sequenced in a study of cytomegalovirus exposure and HLA in healthy donors. Amplification used 60 Vbeta primers and 13 Jbeta primers. This table comes from immunoSEQ multiplex PCR, and its TCRdb copy is limited to in-frame clones, with some not included. The sample records 95,000 to 150,000 clones, roughly 80% being singletons. Sequencing input: PBMCs. The receptors derive from a woman aged 40 to 55 in good health and CMV-seropositive.

This chain links TRBV2 with TRBJ1-1, with D possibly TRBD1 on 6 matching bases. This CDR3 comprises 13 residues. Germline assignment: CDR1 SNHLY and CDR2 FYNNEI. The CDR3 sequence: CVATGSMNTEAFF. CDR3 DNA: TGTGTCGCGACAGGCTCCATGAACACTGAAGCTTTCTTT.

Here the CDR3 DNA reads TGTGCCTGGAGTCCGCAGGGGAATTCACCCCTCCACTTT. It is translated as CAWSPQGNSPLHF. The chain couples TRBV30 to TRBJ1-6; a possible D gene is TRBD1 (6 bases). The CDR3 is 13 residues long. Germline V CDR1 and CDR2: GTSNPN, SVGIG (reference sequence). V was cut by 2 bases and J by 7 bases, with 9 bases left in between.